This paragraph covers one T cell receptor (beta chain) sequence. This sample is drawn from a study of shared clonotypes between healthy human individuals. The V gene's germline CDR1 is MNHNY and CDR2 SVGAGI (reference sequence). V was pared by 0 bases and J by 2 bases, with 10 bases between. This CDR3 contains 15 residues. Profiled with immunoSEQ multiplex PCR; TCRdb holds only in-frame clones, not every one. The repertoire holds over a million clones, 70% to 80% seen once, with 0.52% in the top ten. This rearrangement joins TRBV6-6 to TRBJ1-2, with unresolved D. This receptor was taken from a young man in good health. Some clones in this sample may be carry-over from other donors' samples. Sequenced sample: memory CD4+ T cells from PBMCs. Described subset: CD45RA-negative fraction. CDR3 sequence reads: CASSYSKLGNYGYTF. The CDR3 DNA follows: TGTGCCAGCAGTTACTCGAAATTAGGGAACTATGGCTACACCTTC.